This TCR beta chain originates from a study of blood T cells in healthy people across ages. The second PCR ran roughly 6 to 11 cycles with a sample-barcoded 5' primer and J-beta primers. Each single sample gave us at least 3 million CDR3-containing paired-end reads. Via MiXCR, TCRdb re-called the 5' RACE reads, giving one row per CDR3 protein. The sample has about 1.8 million distinct CDR3 sequences; around half are singletons. All donors came from Russia, were Caucasian and healthy, and spanned ages about 6 to 90. About 10 milliliters of peripheral blood were drawn from each donor. In germline, CDR1 is DFQATT, CDR2 SNEGSKA (reference sequence). The CDR3 spans 15 residues. Trimming took 5 bases from V and 5 from J; bases not matched to a gene: 13. In the case of this clonotype: No antigen is known for it.

General observations from the study: Long-lived donors carried more naive CD4+ cells and greater diversity than aged donors.

The sample comprised blood. V gene TRBV20-1 combines with J gene TRBJ2-5; 8 bases line up with TRBD1. The origin of this receptor is a middle-aged woman in good health. The CDR3 DNA reads TGCAGTGCTCACCGTCCGACAGGGGTCGGGGAGACCCAGTACTTC. Translated, it gives CSAHRPTGVGETQYF.